This paragraph reports one T cell receptor (beta chain). As yet, its antigen is unknown. The entry originates in a study of cytomegalovirus exposure and HLA in healthy donors. Study findings and constraints: Presence/absence analyses assumed roughly uniform sequencing depth across donors, which may not hold.

The germline V gene encodes CDR1 SGHVS and CDR2 FQNEAQ. V lost 5 bases to trimming and J lost 9 bases, with 19 bases between them. This CDR3 spans 14 amino acids. PCR was performed using 60 Vbeta and 13 Jbeta primers. Clones were read by immunoSEQ multiplex PCR, and TCRdb kept only the in-frame ones, dropping some. This sample has 110,000 or so clones; approximately 72% occur once, and the top ten carry approximately 1.2%. Sequences were obtained from PBMCs. The sequence was obtained from a man between 25 and 39 years old in good health and CMV-seronegative. The chain couples TRBV7-8 to TRBJ1-1; D possibly corresponds to TRBD1 (5 bases). The CDR3: CASSAQQGPQKAFF. Written as DNA, the CDR3 is TGTGCCAGCAGCGCCCAGCAGGGTCCACAGAAAGCTTTCTTT.